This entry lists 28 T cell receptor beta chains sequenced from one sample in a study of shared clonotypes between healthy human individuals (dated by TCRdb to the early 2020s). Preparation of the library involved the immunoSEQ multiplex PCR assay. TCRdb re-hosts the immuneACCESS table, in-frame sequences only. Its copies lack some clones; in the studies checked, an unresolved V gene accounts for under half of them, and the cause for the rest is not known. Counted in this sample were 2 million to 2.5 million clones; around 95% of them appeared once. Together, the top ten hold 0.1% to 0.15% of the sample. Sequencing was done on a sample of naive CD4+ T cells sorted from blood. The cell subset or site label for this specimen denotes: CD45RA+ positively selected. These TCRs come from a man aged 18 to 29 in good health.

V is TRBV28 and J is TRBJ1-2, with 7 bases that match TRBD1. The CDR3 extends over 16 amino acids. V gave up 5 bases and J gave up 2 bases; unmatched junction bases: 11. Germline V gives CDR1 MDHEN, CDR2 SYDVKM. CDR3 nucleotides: TGTGCCAGCAGTACCCTCCCCGGGACAGTAAACTATGGCTACACCTTC. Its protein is CASSTLPGTVNYGYTF.

CDR3 amino acids: CASSEEGGPVYTQYF. CDR3 nucleotides: TGTGCCAGCAGTGAAGAGGGGGGGCCCGTTTATACGCAGTATTTT. This rearrangement joins TRBV6-1 to TRBJ2-3; tentative D call: TRBD2 (7 bases). Trimming removed 1 base at V and 7 bases at J, with 15 bases between. The CDR3 consists of 15 residues. Germline loops: CDR1 MNHNS, CDR2 SASEGT.

For the CDR3, the DNA is TGTGCCAGCAGCCTCCTAGGGCGGGGGGCGGAAGATACGCAGTATTTT. It translates to CASSLLGRGAEDTQYF. This chain joins TRBV7-9 and TRBJ2-3, with 8 nucleotides matching TRBD2. The CDR3 extends over 16 amino acids. Looked up from germline, CDR1 is SEHNR and CDR2 is FQNEAQ (reference sequence). After removal of 5 bases from V and 5 bases from J, the junction contained 12 bases not matched to a gene. The complete variable domain, with remaining parts taken from reference TRBV7-9 and TRBJ2-3, reads DTGVSQNPRHKITKRGQNVTFRCDPISEHNRLYWYRQTLGQGPEFLTYFQNEAQLEKSRLLSDRFSAERPKGSFSTLEIQRTEQGDSAMYLCASSLLGRGAEDTQYFGPGTRLTVL.

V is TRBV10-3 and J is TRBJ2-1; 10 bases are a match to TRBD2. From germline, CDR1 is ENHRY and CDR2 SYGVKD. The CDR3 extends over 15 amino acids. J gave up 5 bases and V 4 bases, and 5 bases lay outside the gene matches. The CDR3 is CAISAGTSANNEQFF. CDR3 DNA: TGTGCCATCAGTGCCGGGACTAGCGCCAACAATGAGCAGTTCTTC.

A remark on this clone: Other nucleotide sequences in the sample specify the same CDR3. CDR3 DNA sequence: TGCGCCAGCAGCTTAAGCGGGATCACAGATACGCAGTATTTT. Translating gives CASSLSGITDTQYF. The chain couples TRBV5-1 to TRBJ2-3; 7 bases fit TRBD2. The V and J ends lost 2 bases and 2 bases, in that order; junction bases with no gene match: 2. CDR1 is SGHRS, CDR2 YFSETQ, per germline. The CDR3 is 14 residues long.

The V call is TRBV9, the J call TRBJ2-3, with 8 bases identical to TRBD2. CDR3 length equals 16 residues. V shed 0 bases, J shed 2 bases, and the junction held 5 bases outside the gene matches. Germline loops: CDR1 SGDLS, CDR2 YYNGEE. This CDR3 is CASSVVAGGLTDTQYF. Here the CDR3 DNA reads TGTGCCAGCAGCGTAGTGGCGGGAGGACTCACAGATACGCAGTATTTT.

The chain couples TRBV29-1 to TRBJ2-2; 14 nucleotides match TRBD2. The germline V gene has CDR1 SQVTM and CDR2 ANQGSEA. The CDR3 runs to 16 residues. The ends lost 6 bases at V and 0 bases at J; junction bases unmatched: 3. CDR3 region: CSVRGLAGANTGELFF. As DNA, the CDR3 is TGCAGCGTGAGGGGACTAGCGGGGGCGAACACCGGGGAGCTGTTTTTT.

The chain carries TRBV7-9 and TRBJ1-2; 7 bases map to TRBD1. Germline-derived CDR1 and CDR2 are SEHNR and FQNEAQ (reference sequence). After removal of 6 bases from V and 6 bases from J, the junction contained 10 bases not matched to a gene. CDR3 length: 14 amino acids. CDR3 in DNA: TGTGCCAGCAGTCGAGAAACAGGGGTGGATGGCTACACCTTC. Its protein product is CASSRETGVDGYTF.

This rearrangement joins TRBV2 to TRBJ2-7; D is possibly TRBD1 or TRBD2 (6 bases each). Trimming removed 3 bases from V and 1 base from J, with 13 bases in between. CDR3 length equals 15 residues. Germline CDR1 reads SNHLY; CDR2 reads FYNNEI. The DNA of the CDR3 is TGTGCCAGCAGTGAGGGGGGCAGGGGTTCCTACGAGCAGTACTTC. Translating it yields CASSEGGRGSYEQYF.

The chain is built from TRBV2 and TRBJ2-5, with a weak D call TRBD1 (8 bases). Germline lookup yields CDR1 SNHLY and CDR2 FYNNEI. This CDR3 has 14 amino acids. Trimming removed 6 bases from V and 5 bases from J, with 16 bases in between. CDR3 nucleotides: TGTGCCAGCAGAGTCGACAGGGGAGGGGAGACCCAGTACTTC. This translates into CASRVDRGGETQYF.

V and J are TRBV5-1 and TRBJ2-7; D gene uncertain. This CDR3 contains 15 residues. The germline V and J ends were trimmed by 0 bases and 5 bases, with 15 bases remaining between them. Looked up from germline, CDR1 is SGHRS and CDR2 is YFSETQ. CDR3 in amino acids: CASSLAMTVPDEQYF. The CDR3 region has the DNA TGCGCCAGCAGCTTGGCCATGACGGTCCCGGACGAGCAGTACTTC. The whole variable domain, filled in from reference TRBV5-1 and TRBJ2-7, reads KAGVTQTPRYLIKTRGQQVTLSCSPISGHRSVSWYQQTPGQGLQFLFEYFSETQRNKGNFPGRFSGRQFSNSRSEMNVSTLELGDSALYLCASSLAMTVPDEQYFGPGTRLTVT.

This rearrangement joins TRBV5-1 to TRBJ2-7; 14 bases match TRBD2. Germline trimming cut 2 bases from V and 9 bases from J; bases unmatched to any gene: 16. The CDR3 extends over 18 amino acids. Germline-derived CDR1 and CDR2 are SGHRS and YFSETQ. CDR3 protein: CASSFGSGLAGALRGQYF. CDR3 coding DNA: TGCGCCAGCAGCTTCGGCTCGGGACTAGCGGGGGCCCTGCGAGGGCAGTACTTC.

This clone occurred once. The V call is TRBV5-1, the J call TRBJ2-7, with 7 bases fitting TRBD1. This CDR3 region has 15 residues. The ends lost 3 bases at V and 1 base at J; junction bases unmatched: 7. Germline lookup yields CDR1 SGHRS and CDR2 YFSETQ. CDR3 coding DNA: TGCGCCAGCAGCTCGACAGGGCCCTATTCCTACGAGCAGTACTTC. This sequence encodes CASSSTGPYSYEQYF.

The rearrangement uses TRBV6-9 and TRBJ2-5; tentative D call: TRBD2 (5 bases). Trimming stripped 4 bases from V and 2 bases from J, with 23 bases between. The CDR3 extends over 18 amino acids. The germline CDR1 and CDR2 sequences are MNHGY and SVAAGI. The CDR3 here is CASSCMLSVGEKQETQYF. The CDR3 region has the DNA TGTGCCAGCAGTTGCATGCTGTCCGTCGGGGAAAAACAAGAGACCCAGTACTTC.

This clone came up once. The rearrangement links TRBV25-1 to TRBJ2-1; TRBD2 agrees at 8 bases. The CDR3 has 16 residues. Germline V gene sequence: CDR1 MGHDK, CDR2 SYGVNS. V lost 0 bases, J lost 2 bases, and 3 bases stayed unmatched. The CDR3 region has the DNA TGTGCCAGCAGTGAATATGGTAGCGGGGCCTACAATGAGCAGTTCTTC. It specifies CASSEYGSGAYNEQFF.

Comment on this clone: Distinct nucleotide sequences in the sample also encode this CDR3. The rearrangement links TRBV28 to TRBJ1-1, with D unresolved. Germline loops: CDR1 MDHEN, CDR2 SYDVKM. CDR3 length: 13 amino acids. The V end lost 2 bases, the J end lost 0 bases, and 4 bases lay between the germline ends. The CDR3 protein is CASSLKMNTEAFF. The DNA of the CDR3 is TGTGCCAGCAGTTTAAAAATGAACACTGAAGCTTTCTTT. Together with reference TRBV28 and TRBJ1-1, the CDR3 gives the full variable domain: DVKVTQSSRYLVKRTGEKVFLECVQDMDHENMFWYRQDPGLGLRLIYFSYDVKMKEKGDIPEGYSVSREKKERFSLILESASTNQTSMYLCASSLKMNTEAFFGQGTRLTVV.

For the CDR3, the DNA is TGTGCCTGGAGAATGGACAGGAACACTGAAGCTTTCTTT. Encoded protein: CAWRMDRNTEAFF. The rearrangement links TRBV30 to TRBJ1-1, with D possibly being TRBD1 (6 bases). V was cut by 3 bases and J by 1 base, with 9 bases left in between. Germline CDR1 reads GTSNPN; CDR2 reads SVGIG (reference sequence). The CDR3 consists of 13 residues.

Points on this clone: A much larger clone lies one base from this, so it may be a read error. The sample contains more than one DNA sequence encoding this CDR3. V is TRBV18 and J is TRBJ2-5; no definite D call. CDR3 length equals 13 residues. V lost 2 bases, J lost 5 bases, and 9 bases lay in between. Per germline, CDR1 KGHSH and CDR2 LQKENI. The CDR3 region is CASSPGVQETQYF. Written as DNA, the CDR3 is TGTGCCAGCTCACCAGGGGTCCAGGAGACCCAGTACTTC.

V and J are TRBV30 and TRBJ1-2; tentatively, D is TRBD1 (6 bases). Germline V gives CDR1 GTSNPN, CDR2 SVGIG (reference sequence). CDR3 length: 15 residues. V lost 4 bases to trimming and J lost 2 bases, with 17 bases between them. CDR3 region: CAWTIGKGGNYGYTF. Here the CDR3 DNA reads TGTGCCTGGACAATAGGGAAGGGGGGAAACTATGGCTACACCTTC.

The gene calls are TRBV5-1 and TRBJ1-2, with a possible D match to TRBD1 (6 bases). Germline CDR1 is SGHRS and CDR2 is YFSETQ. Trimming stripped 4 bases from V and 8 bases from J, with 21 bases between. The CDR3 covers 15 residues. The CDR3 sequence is CASSRGEGGGEGYTF. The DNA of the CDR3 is TGCGCCAGCAGCAGAGGGGAAGGGGGAGGCGAGGGCTACACCTTC.

CDR3: CASSNPTGVIQYF. The CDR3 bases are TGTGCCAGCAGTAACCCAACAGGGGTCATTCAGTACTTC. V usage is TRBV6-5 and J usage is TRBJ2-4, with TRBD1 matching over 7 bases. Germline CDR1 is MNHEY and CDR2 is SVGAGI. The CDR3 sequence is 13 residues long. Trimming at V came to 5 bases and at J to 9 bases, leaving 7 bases not matched to a gene.

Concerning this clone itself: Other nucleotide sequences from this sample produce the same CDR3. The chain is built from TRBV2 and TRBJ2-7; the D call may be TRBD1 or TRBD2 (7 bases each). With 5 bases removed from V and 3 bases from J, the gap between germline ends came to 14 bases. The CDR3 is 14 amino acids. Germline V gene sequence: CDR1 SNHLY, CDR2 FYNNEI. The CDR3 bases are TGTGCCAGCAGTAGCCAGGGGGGGAACTACGAGCAGTACTTC. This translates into CASSSQGGNYEQYF.

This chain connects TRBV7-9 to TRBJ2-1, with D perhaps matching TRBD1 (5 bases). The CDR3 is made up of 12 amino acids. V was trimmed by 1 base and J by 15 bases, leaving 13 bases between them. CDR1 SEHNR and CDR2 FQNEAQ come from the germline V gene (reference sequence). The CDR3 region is CASSLEGQGSFF. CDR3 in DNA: TGTGCCAGCAGCTTAGAGGGGCAGGGTTCGTTCTTC.

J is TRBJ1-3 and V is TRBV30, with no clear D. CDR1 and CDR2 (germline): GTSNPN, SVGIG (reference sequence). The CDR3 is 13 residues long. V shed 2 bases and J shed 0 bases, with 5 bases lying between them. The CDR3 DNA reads TGTGCCTGGAGTATAGTCTCTGGAAACACCATATATTTT. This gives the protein CAWSIVSGNTIYF.

Here the CDR3 DNA reads TGTGCCAGCAGCTTTAAGACCCTTCCGCAGTACTTC. Its protein product is CASSFKTLPQYF. The chain carries TRBV5-6 and TRBJ2-7; unclear D gene. Trimming took 2 bases from V and 9 from J, leaving 12 bases between them. The CDR3 is 12 amino acids. CDR1 and CDR2 (germline): SGHDT, YYEEEE.

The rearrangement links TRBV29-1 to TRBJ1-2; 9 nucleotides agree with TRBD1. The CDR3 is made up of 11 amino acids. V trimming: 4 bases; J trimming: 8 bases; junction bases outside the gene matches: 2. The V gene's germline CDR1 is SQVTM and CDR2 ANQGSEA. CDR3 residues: CSVGQGEGYTF. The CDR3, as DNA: TGCAGCGTTGGACAGGGGGAAGGCTACACCTTC.

CDR3 nucleotide sequence: TGTGCCTGGGGGGGAAGGGATACGCAGTATTTT. This translates into CAWGGRDTQYF. V usage is TRBV30 and J usage is TRBJ2-3; the D call may be TRBD1 or TRBD2 (5 bases each). CDR1 GTSNPN and CDR2 SVGIG come from the germline V gene (reference sequence). This CDR3 region has 11 residues. With 5 bases removed from V and 6 bases from J, the gap between germline ends came to 9 bases. The complete variable domain, with remaining parts taken from reference TRBV30 and TRBJ2-3, reads SQTIHQWPATLVQPVGSPLSLECTVEGTSNPNLYWYRQAAGRGLQLLFYSVGIGQISSEVPQNLSASRPQDRQFILSSKKLLLSDSGFYLCAWGGRDTQYFGPGTRLTVL.

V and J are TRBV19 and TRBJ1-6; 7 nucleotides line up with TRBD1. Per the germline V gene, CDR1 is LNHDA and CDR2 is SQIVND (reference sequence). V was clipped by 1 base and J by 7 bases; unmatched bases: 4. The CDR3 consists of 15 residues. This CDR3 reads CASSIAAGGNSPLHF. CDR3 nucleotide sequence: TGTGCCAGTAGTATAGCAGCAGGGGGGAATTCACCCCTCCACTTT.